This T cell receptor beta chain stems from a study of cytomegalovirus exposure and HLA in healthy donors. It was with 60 Vbeta and 13 Jbeta primers that the PCR ran. Sequencing was performed with immunoSEQ multiplex PCR; in TCRdb, only in-frame clones are kept and a portion is missing. The table shows some 150,000 clones, with over 60% occurring only once. The CDR3 length is 14 residues. V was pared by 4 bases and J by 6 bases, with 17 bases between. CDR1 SGHRS and CDR2 YFSETQ come from the germline V gene. Details on this clone: Its target is unknown.

Study results and caveats: Productive status was seen about 87% or about 30% of the time for most TCR beta V segments in an earlier analysis.

Input material: PBMCs. The genes are TRBV5-1 and TRBJ2-7, with TRBD2 as a possible D gene (6 bases). This sequence originates from a man aged 35-49 years in good health and CMV-seronegative. CDR3 region: CASSTDRRGGEQYF. CDR3 nucleotide sequence: TGCGCCAGCAGCACGGACCGGCGGGGAGGCGAGCAGTACTTC.